A single sample is the source of the 15 T cell receptor beta chains below, sequenced in a study of OX40 agonist ivuxolimab in advanced cancers. Libraries were prepared by immunoSEQ multiplex PCR; TCRdb keeps only in-frame clonotypes and omits some of them. The table has 60,000 to 80,000 clones, 75% to 85% seen once. The sample in question was CD4+ or CD8+ T cells sorted from blood, obtained in a trial of the OX40 agonist ivuxolimab. These receptors were taken from an adult with an advanced solid tumor such as melanoma, head and neck, liver or kidney cancer.

This sequence joins TRBV29-1 and TRBJ2-1; D is perhaps TRBD1 (6 bases). This CDR3 comprises 14 residues. CDR1 and CDR2 (germline): SQVTM, ANQGSEA. The V end lost 4 bases, the J end lost 4 bases, and 14 bases lay between the germline ends. The CDR3 bases are TGCAGCGTTGGAGAAGACCAGGGGTACAATGAGCAGTTCTTC. Its protein product is CSVGEDQGYNEQFF.

The chain recombines TRBV5-4 with TRBJ2-1, with 9 bases that match TRBD1. After removal of 3 bases from V and 3 bases from J, the junction contained 7 bases not matched to a gene. The CDR3 is 16 amino acids. Germline V gives CDR1 SGHNT, CDR2 YYREEE (reference sequence). CDR3: CASSYSQGAFYNEQFF. For the CDR3, the DNA is TGTGCCAGCAGCTATTCACAGGGGGCATTCTACAATGAGCAGTTCTTC. The entire variable domain, with the rest obtained from reference TRBV5-4 and TRBJ2-1, is as follows: ETGVTQSPTHLIKTRGQQVTLRCSSQSGHNTVSWYQQALGQGPQFIFQYYREEENGRGNFPPRFSGLQFPNYSSELNVNALELDDSALYLCASSYSQGAFYNEQFFGPGTRLTVL.

The V and J genes are TRBV10-3 and TRBJ2-3, with TRBD2 as a possible D gene (5 bases). The CDR3 has 12 residues. The germline V and J ends were trimmed by 10 bases and 2 bases, with 10 bases remaining between them. Germline CDR1 ENHRY, CDR2 SYGVKD. The CDR3 reads CATGSSTDTQYF. CDR3 coding DNA: TGTGCCACTGGGAGCTCCACAGATACGCAGTATTTT.

This rearrangement joins TRBV7-2 to TRBJ1-2; TRBD1 matches at 8 bases. Per the germline V gene, CDR1 is SGHTA and CDR2 is FQGNSA. Trimming at V came to 6 bases and at J to 2 bases, leaving 8 bases not matched to a gene. The CDR3 length is 15 residues. The CDR3 DNA follows: TGTGCCAGCAGTCTGACCGCAGGGGGCAACTATGGCTACACCTTC. This encodes CASSLTAGGNYGYTF.

The genes are TRBV5-5 and TRBJ1-3, with a tentative D call TRBD1 (6 bases). The CDR3 extends over 19 amino acids. CDR1 is SGHKS and CDR2 is YYEKEE in the germline V gene (reference sequence). Trimming left V 4 bases short and J 2 bases short, with 25 bases between. Here the CDR3 reads CASSQMSGTRIRTGNTIYF. CDR3 nucleotide sequence: TGTGCCAGCAGCCAAATGTCTGGGACACGGATACGAACTGGAAACACCATATATTTT.

This chain links TRBV27 with TRBJ2-7; the match to TRBD2 covers 8 bases. The J segment lost 5 bases and the V segment lost 6 bases, leaving 9 bases of the junction unmatched. CDR3 size: 14 residues. Germline CDR1 and CDR2: MNHEY and SMNVEV (reference sequence). The CDR3 spells CASSREGQSDEQYF. The CDR3 DNA follows: TGTGCCAGCAGCCGGGAGGGACAATCCGACGAGCAGTACTTC.

The chain employs TRBV6-5 and TRBJ2-7; D may match TRBD1 or TRBD2 (6 bases each). The CDR3 spans 14 residues. From germline, CDR1 is MNHEY and CDR2 SVGAGI. V shed 6 bases and J shed 5 bases, with 17 bases lying between them. In DNA, the CDR3 is TGTGCCAGCAGGTTCGACAGGAGGGCCCACGAGCAGTACTTC. Translated, it gives CASRFDRRAHEQYF.

The chain carries TRBV11-2 and TRBJ2-7; TRBD1 might be the D (5 bases). Germline CDR1 SGHAT, CDR2 FQNNGV. V shed 1 base and J shed 0 bases, with 7 bases lying between them. The CDR3 consists of 14 residues. The chain's CDR3 is CASSLGTSSYEQYF. For the CDR3, the DNA is TGTGCCAGCAGCTTAGGGACAAGCTCCTACGAGCAGTACTTC.

The V gene is TRBV7-3, the J gene TRBJ1-1, with no clear D. Germline CDR1 SGHTA, CDR2 FQGTGA. Between the trimmed V and J ends, which lost 2 bases and 3 bases, there was a span of 7 bases. This CDR3 comprises 13 residues. The CDR3: CASSLAGDTEAFF. CDR3 DNA: TGTGCCAGCAGCTTAGCTGGAGACACTGAAGCTTTCTTT.

A single count supports this clone. This chain uses TRBV7-2 with TRBJ2-1; the match to TRBD1 covers 10 bases. There are 16 residues in the CDR3. Germline V gives CDR1 SGHTA, CDR2 FQGNSA. V shed 5 bases, J shed 4 bases, and the junction held 8 bases outside the gene matches. CDR3 sequence: CASSLSRDRGYNEQFF. In DNA form, the CDR3 reads TGTGCCAGCAGCCTTAGTAGGGACAGGGGTTACAATGAGCAGTTCTTC.

The V and J genes are TRBV10-3 and TRBJ1-4, with TRBD1 as a possible D gene (5 bases). CDR1 is ENHRY, CDR2 SYGVKD, per germline. The CDR3 is 15 amino acids. The V end lost 0 bases, the J end lost 3 bases, and 8 bases lay between the germline ends. The CDR3 bases are TGTGCCATCAGTGAGTCGGGGGTAGCTAATGAAAAACTGTTTTTT. It codes for CAISESGVANEKLFF.

The rearrangement joins TRBV10-2 to TRBJ2-1, with TRBD2 matching over 11 bases. The length of the CDR3 is 15 residues. Germline assignment: CDR1 WSHSY and CDR2 SAAADI. V lost 4 bases to trimming and J lost 8 bases; unmatched junction nucleotides: 7. Written as DNA, the CDR3 is TGCGCCAGCAGTGGTCCTAGCGGGAGGATCGATGAGCAGTTCTTC. It is translated as CASSGPSGRIDEQFF.

The rearrangement uses TRBV28 and TRBJ2-2; 8 bases match TRBD1. CDR1 and CDR2 (germline): MDHEN, SYDVKM. After removal of 3 bases from V and 3 bases from J, the junction contained 12 bases not matched to a gene. The CDR3 spans 18 residues. This chain's CDR3 is CASSFHTADREDTGELFF. The CDR3 DNA sequence: TGTGCCAGCAGTTTCCATACCGCGGACAGGGAAGACACCGGGGAGCTGTTTTTT.

The chain couples TRBV28 to TRBJ1-5; 7 nucleotides line up with TRBD1. With 2 bases clipped from V and 2 bases from J, the junction kept 12 bases outside the gene matches. CDR3 length: 18 residues. In germline, CDR1 is MDHEN, CDR2 SYDVKM. In nucleotides, the CDR3 is TGTGCCAGCAGTTTAACCAGGGGGAGATCCCGTGGCAATCAGCCCCAGCATTTT. Protein product: CASSLTRGRSRGNQPQHF.

The gene calls are TRBV28 and TRBJ2-1, with 11 nucleotides matching TRBD2. Losses at the gene ends were 5 bases for V and 4 bases for J; bases not matched to a gene: 4. Germline V gene data show CDR1 as MDHEN and CDR2 as SYDVKM. This CDR3 comprises 15 residues. The CDR3 sequence: CASSTRTSGYNEQFF. CDR3 in DNA: TGTGCCAGCAGTACTCGGACTAGCGGGTACAATGAGCAGTTCTTC.